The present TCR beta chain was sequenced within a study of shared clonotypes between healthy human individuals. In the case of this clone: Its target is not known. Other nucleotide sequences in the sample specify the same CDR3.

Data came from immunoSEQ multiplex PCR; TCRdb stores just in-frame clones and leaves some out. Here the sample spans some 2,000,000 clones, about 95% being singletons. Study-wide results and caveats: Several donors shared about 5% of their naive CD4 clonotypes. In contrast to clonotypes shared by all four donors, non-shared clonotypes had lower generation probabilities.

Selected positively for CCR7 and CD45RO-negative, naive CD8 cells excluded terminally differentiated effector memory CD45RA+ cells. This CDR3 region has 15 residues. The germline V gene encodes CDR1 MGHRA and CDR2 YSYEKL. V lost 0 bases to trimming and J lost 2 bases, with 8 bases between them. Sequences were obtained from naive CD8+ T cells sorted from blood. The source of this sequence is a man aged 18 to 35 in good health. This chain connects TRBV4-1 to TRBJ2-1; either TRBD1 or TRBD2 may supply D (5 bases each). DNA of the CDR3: TGCGCCAGCAGCCAAGATGGGGGTACCTACAATGAGCAGTTCTTC. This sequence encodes CASSQDGGTYNEQFF.